The source of this T cell receptor (beta chain) is a study of regulatory T cells. Whole-study findings and limits: In patients, unique TRB V-J pairs were restricted and V/J usage skewed, especially in Tregs. Hydrophobic residues at CDR3 positions 6 and 7 were enriched in conventional CD4+ T cells of CD3G-deficient patients.

This clone appeared once. Its cognate antigen is unknown. Germline loops: CDR1 LNHDA, CDR2 SQIVND (reference sequence). The J segment lost 0 bases and the V segment lost 0 bases, leaving 13 bases of the junction unmatched. CDR3 length: 20 amino acids. Primers: 52 TRBV forward and 13 TRBJ reverse. Some clones are missing from TCRdb's copy, which holds only in-frame ones; the method was immunoSEQ multiplex PCR. Of 25,000 to 30,000 clones listed, roughly 92% were seen once; the top ten hold 1.5% to 1.9%. Sorting split CD4+ cells into CD25-high CD127-low Tregs and CD25-low CD127-high conventional T cells. The specimen was conventional CD4+ T cells sorted from blood. This sequence was found in a person aged 18 to 29 with CD3G deficiency. This chain connects TRBV19 to TRBJ1-2; TRBD1 aligns across 10 bases. CDR3 loop: CASSIDSAGTGVSANYGYTF. In DNA, the CDR3 is TGTGCCAGTAGTATAGATTCCGCCGGGACAGGGGTCTCAGCTAACTATGGCTACACCTTC.